This T cell receptor (beta chain) originates from a study of cytomegalovirus exposure and HLA in healthy donors. General observations from the study: Across all donors, roughly uniform sequencing depth was an assumption of the presence/absence analyses.

As to this clone: Antigen specificity is unknown.

The CDR3 length is 13 residues. Unmatched junction bases numbered 4, after V lost 2 bases and J lost 9 bases. The germline V gene has CDR1 SGHRS and CDR2 YFSETQ. Both 60 Vbeta primers and 13 Jbeta primers went into the PCR. Libraries were prepared by immunoSEQ multiplex PCR; TCRdb keeps only in-frame clonotypes and omits some of them. The table shows around 150,000 clones, with around 73% occurring only once. This chain joins TRBV5-1 and TRBJ2-1, with 8 bases that match TRBD1. The sample was PBMCs. The sequence derives from a male donor in good health and CMV-seronegative. The CDR3 loop is CASSLQGGGEQFF. CDR3 DNA: TGCGCCAGCAGCTTACAGGGGGGCGGTGAGCAGTTCTTC.